Shown below are 8 T cell receptor beta chains from a single sample sequenced in a study of cytomegalovirus exposure and HLA in healthy donors. Use of 60 Vbeta and 13 Jbeta primers characterized the PCR. Measured with immunoSEQ multiplex PCR; TCRdb has only the in-frame clones, and not every one. The data show over 95,000 clones, 65% to 80% seen once. Sequenced sample: PBMCs. The receptor source for this set is a female donor in good health and CMV-seronegative.

This chain uses TRBV6-1 with TRBJ1-6; D is unclear. V lost 3 bases, J lost 10 bases, and 13 bases lay in between. The CDR3 is 14 residues long. Germline V gives CDR1 MNHNS, CDR2 SASEGT. The CDR3 region is CASSDLGGSSPLHF. The CDR3 nucleotides are TGTGCCAGCAGTGATTTGGGAGGTAGCTCACCCCTCCACTTT.

This clone was seen only a few times. The chain couples TRBV18 to TRBJ2-7; possibly TRBD1 for D (6 bases). CDR1 KGHSH and CDR2 LQKENI come from the germline V gene. The V and J ends lost 6 bases and 1 base respectively, with 10 bases between them. This CDR3 comprises 13 residues. CDR3 DNA sequence: TGTGCCAGCTCGCCCCAGGGGTCCTACGAGCAGTACTTC. This gives the protein CASSPQGSYEQYF.

This chain links TRBV7-6 with TRBJ2-5, with 9 bases fitting TRBD2. The J call may be wrong; the DNA end is better matched by TRBJ2-7. In germline, CDR1 is SGHVS, CDR2 FNYEAQ. The CDR3 is made up of 16 amino acids. In DNA, the CDR3 is TGTGCCAGCAGCTTAGGGATGACAGCGGGGGGCGACGAGCAGTACTTC. This encodes CASSLGMTAGGDEQYF.

CDR3 in amino acids: CASSLGLQGLNEQFF. The CDR3 bases are TGTGCCAGCAGCTTAGGGCTTCAGGGTTTAAATGAGCAGTTCTTC. The chain is built from TRBV11-2 and TRBJ2-1, with D perhaps TRBD1 (5 bases). CDR3 length equals 15 residues. V shed 1 base and J shed 7 bases, with 14 bases lying between them. In germline, CDR1 is SGHAT, CDR2 FQNNGV.

V and J are TRBV27 and TRBJ2-7; 7 positions agree with TRBD2. Per germline, CDR1 MNHEY and CDR2 SMNVEV (reference sequence). The CDR3 totals 15 residues. Trimming cost V 2 bases and J 2 bases; bases outside gene matches: 6. The CDR3 loop reads CASSLGSSGAYEQYF. CDR3 DNA: TGTGCCAGCAGTTTAGGGTCCAGCGGGGCCTACGAGCAGTACTTC.

The V call is TRBV5-1, the J call TRBJ2-4; TRBD1 matches at 7 bases. The CDR3 is 14 amino acids. Losses at the gene ends were 4 bases for V and 7 bases for J; bases not matched to a gene: 8. CDR1 and CDR2 (germline): SGHRS, YFSETQ. The CDR3 DNA reads as TGCGCCAGCAGCAGCGTACCGGGACAGAACATTCAGTACTTC. It codes for CASSSVPGQNIQYF. Combining the CDR3 with reference TRBV5-1 and TRBJ2-4 gives the whole variable domain KAGVTQTPRYLIKTRGQQVTLSCSPISGHRSVSWYQQTPGQGLQFLFEYFSETQRNKGNFPGRFSGRQFSNSRSEMNVSTLELGDSALYLCASSSVPGQNIQYFGAGTRLSVL.

The gene calls are TRBV4-3 and TRBJ2-3; D gene unclear. The CDR3 loop spans 17 amino acids. The V gene's germline CDR1 is LGHNA and CDR2 YSLEER. V dropped 3 bases and J dropped 0 bases, with 16 bases sitting between them. CDR3 loop: CASSQAVLVSSTDTQYF. The CDR3 DNA reads TGCGCCAGCAGCCAGGCCGTCCTTGTTTCTAGCACAGATACGCAGTATTTT.

This clone has just a few counts. The chain uses TRBV4-3 and TRBJ1-3; 7 bases agree with TRBD1. The germline V gene has CDR1 LGHNA and CDR2 YSLEER. The trim removed 0 bases at V and 1 base at J, leaving 9 bases unmatched. This CDR3 spans 18 amino acids. As DNA, the CDR3 is TGCGCCAGCAGCCAAGATGCGACAGGGACTTTATCTGGAAACACCATATATTTT. Translating it yields CASSQDATGTLSGNTIYF.